These T cell receptor beta chains were read from a single sample in a study of Tregs in tolerant kidney transplant recipients. The repertoire was sequenced with immunoSEQ multiplex PCR; TCRdb's copy has only in-frame clones and lacks some. The table lists 65,000 or so clones, roughly 86% of them singletons. The input for sequencing was CD4+ T cells from blood (PBMCs), taken 6 months after the transplant. The receptors were sampled from a human patient who received a combined kidney and bone marrow transplant. The graft donor may have given rise to some T cells. CDR3s include the opening cysteine and the closing phenylalanine or tryptophan. A D gene is named only where the DNA matches it firmly. Clone size is not always given. Where it is, it says once, few, many or a class for expanded clones.

v_call	j_call	d_call	clone_size	cdr3_aa	cdr3_nt
TRBV4-2	TRBJ2-7	TRBD2	NA	CASSQELAGGYEQYF	TGTGCCAGCAGCCAAGAACTAGCGGGAGGATACGAGCAGTACTTC
TRBV10-3	TRBJ1-2	TRBD1	NA	CAISDWDRPYGYTF	TGTGCCATCAGTGACTGGGACAGGCCTTATGGCTACACCTTC
TRBV4-1	TRBJ2-3	NA	NA	CASSQEAGTDTQYF	TGCGCCAGCAGCCAAGAGGCAGGCACAGATACGCAGTATTTT
TRBV7-3	TRBJ2-6	NA	once	CASSLAGAGANVLTF	TGTGCCAGCAGCTTAGCAGGGGCTGGGGCCAACGTCCTGACTTTC
TRBV5-1	TRBJ2-7	TRBD1	NA	CASSFPGTGEYEQYF	TGCGCCAGCAGCTTTCCCGGGACAGGGGAGTATGAGCAGTACTTC
TRBV7-9	TRBJ2-7	TRBD2	once	CASSQGLAGLYGQYF	TGTGCCAGCAGTCAAGGACTAGCGGGCCTCTACGGGCAGTACTTC
TRBV4-3	TRBJ2-3	TRBD2	NA	CASSQDQAGVVTDTQYF	TGCGCCAGCAGCCAAGATCAAGCGGGAGTGGTCACAGATACGCAGTATTTT
TRBV6-4	TRBJ1-1	NA	NA	CASSAGNTEAFF	TGTGCCAGCAGTGCGGGAAACACTGAAGCTTTCTTT
TRBV5-1	TRBJ2-7	TRBD2	NA	CASSLIAGGTYEQYF	TGCGCCAGCAGCTTAATAGCGGGAGGGACCTACGAGCAGTACTTC
TRBV19	TRBJ1-5	TRBD1	NA	CASRQWDSRGPQHF	TGTGCCAGTAGACAGTGGGACAGCCGAGGGCCCCAGCATTTT
TRBV10-3	TRBJ1-2	NA	NA	CAISPRENYGYTF	TGTGCCATCAGTCCGAGGGAAAACTATGGCTACACCTTC
TRBV5-4	TRBJ2-5	NA	NA	CASSLVSETQYF	TGTGCCAGCAGCTTGGTTTCGGAGACCCAGTACTTC
TRBV25-1	TRBJ2-5	NA	NA	CASSGIRDQETQYF	TGTGCCAGCAGTGGAATCCGAGATCAAGAGACCCAGTACTTC
TRBV7-2	TRBJ1-2	NA	once	CASSLVRGLGDGYTF	TGTGCCAGCAGCTTAGTGAGGGGACTTGGAGATGGCTACACCTTC
TRBV11-3	TRBJ2-1	TRBD1	NA	CASSSPGQVNNEQFF	TGTGCCAGCAGCTCACCGGGACAGGTAAACAATGAGCAGTTCTTC
TRBV5-1	TRBJ2-7	NA	NA	CASSLVSPYEQYF	TGCGCCAGCAGCTTGGTGAGCCCCTACGAGCAGTACTTC
TRBV7-9	TRBJ1-6	NA	NA	CATRRDVVNSPLHF	TGTGCCACACGGAGGGACGTCGTTAATTCACCCCTCCACTTT
TRBV6-1	TRBJ2-5	NA	NA	CASQLARETQYF	TGTGCCAGCCAACTAGCTAGAGAGACCCAGTACTTC
TRBV12-5	TRBJ2-3	TRBD2	NA	CASGNFRAGGSTDTQYF	TGTGCTAGTGGCAATTTTAGGGCGGGGGGGTCCACAGATACGCAGTATTTT
TRBV28	TRBJ1-2	TRBD1	NA	CASSRPNLGQGLLDGYTF	TGTGCCAGCAGCAGACCCAATTTGGGACAGGGGCTTTTGGATGGCTACACCTTC
TRBV7-2	TRBJ1-2	TRBD1	NA	CASSLGAGGGNGYTF	TGTGCCAGCAGCTTAGGGGCAGGGGGCGGGAATGGCTACACCTTC
TRBV10-3	TRBJ2-7	NA	few	CAISEGAGSGYEQYF	TGTGCCATCAGTGAGGGGGCGGGGAGTGGCTACGAGCAGTACTTC
TRBV11-3	TRBJ2-5	TRBD1	NA	CASRPRDRAEETQYF	TGTGCCAGCAGACCCCGGGACAGGGCCGAAGAGACCCAGTACTTC
TRBV7-2	TRBJ1-6	TRBD1	NA	CASSLNRGNSPLHF	TGTGCCAGCAGCTTAAACAGGGGCAATTCACCCCTCCACTTT
TRBV7-3	TRBJ2-3	NA	NA	CASSSGRRTDTQYF	TGTGCCAGCAGCTCCGGGAGACGCACAGATACGCAGTATTTT
TRBV5-1	TRBJ2-7	TRBD1	once	CASSFGQGEGEQYF	TGCGCCAGCAGCTTCGGACAGGGGGAGGGGGAGCAGTACTTC
TRBV4-1	TRBJ1-1	NA	NA	CASSQGRTLGNTEAFF	TGCGCCAGCAGCCAAGGGAGGACCCTCGGGAACACTGAAGCTTTCTTT
TRBV4-1	TRBJ1-2	NA	NA	CASSQDRGARSYGYTF	TGCGCCAGCAGCCAAGACCGGGGGGCGCGTAGCTATGGCTACACCTTC
TRBV7-2	TRBJ2-7	NA	NA	CASSRLGAWEQYF	TGTGCCAGCAGCCGACTAGGGGCGTGGGAGCAGTACTTC
TRBV7-2	TRBJ2-2	TRBD2	NA	CASSLVWASGSTGELFF	TGTGCCAGCAGCTTAGTCTGGGCTAGCGGGAGTACCGGGGAGCTGTTTTTT
TRBV5-1	TRBJ1-1	TRBD1	once	CASSTGQGNTEAFF	TGCGCCAGCAGCACGGGACAGGGGAACACTGAAGCTTTCTTT
TRBV4-3	TRBJ1-2	TRBD1	NA	CASSQGQGYGYTF	TGCGCCAGCAGCCAGGGACAGGGTTATGGCTACACCTTC
TRBV7-6	TRBJ1-1	NA	NA	CASSLAPAWDSEAFF	TGTGCCAGCAGCTTAGCCCCAGCTTGGGACTCGGAGGCTTTCTTT
TRBV5-1	TRBJ2-7	NA	NA	CASSLLPTATYEQYF	TGCGCCAGCAGCTTGCTCCCAACAGCCACCTACGAGCAGTACTTC
TRBV7-9	TRBJ1-6	NA	once	CASSLVGASPLHF	TGTGCCAGCAGCTTAGTGGGAGCCTCACCCCTCCACTTT
TRBV6-1	TRBJ1-4	NA	few	CASSEVSGLEKLFF	TGTGCCAGCAGTGAAGTCTCGGGACTCGAAAAACTGTTTTTT
TRBV7-3	TRBJ2-1	TRBD2	NA	CASSLSGGPHNEQFF	TGTGCCAGCAGCTTAAGCGGGGGGCCCCACAATGAGCAGTTCTTC
TRBV14	TRBJ2-2	TRBD1	NA	CASSLWTGSFTGELFF	TGTGCCAGCAGCCTTTGGACAGGGAGTTTCACCGGGGAGCTGTTTTTT
TRBV29-1	TRBJ2-3	TRBD1	NA	CSVGQGGTDTQYF	TGCAGCGTAGGACAGGGAGGCACAGATACGCAGTATTTT
TRBV7-9	TRBJ2-1	TRBD2	NA	CASSFHVSGTVAEQFF	TGTGCCAGCAGCTTTCACGTGAGCGGGACGGTAGCTGAGCAGTTCTTC
TRBV10-3	TRBJ2-7	TRBD1	NA	CAISDPGTGFYEQYF	TGTGCCATCAGTGATCCCGGGACAGGGTTTTACGAGCAGTACTTC
TRBV28	TRBJ2-2	NA	NA	CASSPHGGLETGELFF	TGTGCCAGCAGTCCCCATGGAGGGCTGGAAACCGGGGAGCTGTTTTTT
TRBV19	TRBJ1-2	TRBD1	NA	CASSIQTDRGYGYTF	TGTGCCAGTAGTATCCAAACGGACAGGGGGTATGGCTACACCTTC
TRBV5-3	TRBJ2-2	TRBD2	NA	CARAPCGRAGANTGELFF	TGTGCCAGAGCCCCTTGCGGGAGGGCCGGGGCAAACACCGGGGAGCTGTTTTTT
TRBV18	TRBJ2-1	NA	NA	CASSPRRNEQFF	TGTGCCAGCTCACCACGTCGCAATGAGCAGTTCTTC
TRBV7-2	TRBJ1-2	NA	NA	CASTLISTGSYGYTF	TGTGCCAGCACCTTGATATCAACTGGGAGCTATGGCTACACCTTC
TRBV10-3	TRBJ2-7	NA	few	CAISAPDNAYEQYF	TGTGCCATCAGTGCCCCGGACAACGCCTACGAGCAGTACTTC
TRBV7-3	TRBJ2-1	NA	NA	CASSSVGSSYNEQFF	TGTGCCAGCAGCTCCGTAGGGAGCTCCTACAATGAGCAGTTCTTC
TRBV2	TRBJ2-7	TRBD1	NA	CASSRARPGQTSYEQYF	TGTGCCAGCAGTCGGGCCCGTCCGGGACAGACCTCCTACGAGCAGTACTTC
TRBV10-3	TRBJ2-5	TRBD2	NA	CAISEFKREGLGETQYF	TGTGCCATCAGTGAGTTCAAGCGGGAGGGTTTAGGAGAGACCCAGTACTTC
TRBV10-3	TRBJ1-2	TRBD1	few	CAISETGDLNGYTF	TGTGCCATCAGTGAGACAGGGGACCTTAATGGCTACACCTTC
TRBV6-5	TRBJ2-7	NA	once	CASSRGFSYEQYF	TGTGCCAGCAGTCGCGGGTTTTCCTACGAGCAGTACTTC